Listed here are 15 T cell receptor beta chains from one sample, sequenced in a study of CD8+ T cells in alopecia areata. As the sequencing template, cDNA was produced by extracting RNA and reverse transcribing it. Sequenced by immunoSEQ multiplex PCR; TCRdb stores in-frame clones only, minus some. The sample lists roughly 210,000 clones; roughly 40% were seen once. Treatment noted: oral pan-JAK inhibitor, 5-10 mg twice daily. The input for sequencing was CD4+ T cells sorted from blood, taken around week 37, from a patient treated with tofacitinib. These receptors originate from a human donor with alopecia areata.

The chain is built from TRBV29-1 and TRBJ2-1; TRBD1 matches 9 bases. CDR1 is SQVTM and CDR2 is ANQGSEA in the germline V gene. The CDR3 length is 13 residues. J gave up 11 bases and V 0 bases, and 5 bases lay outside the gene matches. The CDR3 spells CSVEEGQGPQQFF. CDR3 DNA: TGCAGCGTTGAAGAGGGACAGGGTCCGCAGCAGTTCTTC.

V usage is TRBV29-1 and J usage is TRBJ1-1; TRBD1 might be the D (6 bases). Germline lookup yields CDR1 SQVTM and CDR2 ANQGSEA. Trimming removed 6 bases from V and 1 base from J, with 12 bases in between. The CDR3 runs to 13 residues. CDR3 protein: CSVEQGTNTEAFF. The CDR3 nucleotides read TGCAGCGTGGAACAGGGAACGAACACTGAAGCTTTCTTT.

The chain links TRBV30 to TRBJ2-3, with D hard to call. From germline, CDR1 is GTSNPN and CDR2 SVGIG (reference sequence). The germline V and J ends were trimmed by 4 bases and 0 bases, with 11 bases remaining between them. The CDR3 consists of 14 residues. The CDR3 DNA is TGTGCCTGGAAGGGCGGTTTTAGCACAGATACGCAGTATTTT. Protein product: CAWKGGFSTDTQYF.

This clone appeared a few times. J is TRBJ1-2 and V is TRBV29-1; 9 bases are a match to TRBD1. This CDR3 is built from 15 residues. With 6 bases clipped from V and 0 bases from J, the junction kept 8 bases outside the gene matches. Germline loops: CDR1 SQVTM, CDR2 ANQGSEA. The CDR3 DNA follows: TGCAGCGTACCATCCGGGACAGGGCCTAACTATGGCTACACCTTC. Translation gives CSVPSGTGPNYGYTF.

This sequence joins TRBV21-1 and TRBJ1-5. TRBV21-1 is tagged as a pseudogene. This CDR3 has 14 residues. As DNA, the CDR3 is TGTGCCAGCAGCAAAGGAGGCTGGGATCAGCCCCAGCATTTT. It codes for CASSKGGWDQPQHF.

In its sample, this clone was seen a few times. V and J are TRBV27 and TRBJ2-6; D is tentatively TRBD1 or TRBD2 (6 bases each). Trimming left V 5 bases short and J 2 bases short, with 16 bases between. Germline CDR1 reads MNHEY; CDR2 reads SMNVEV (reference sequence). The CDR3 extends over 17 amino acids. CDR3 in DNA: TGTGCCAGCAGTCCGCCAATCGGGGGCCCTGGGGCCAACGTCCTGACTTTC. This gives the protein CASSPPIGGPGANVLTF.

The CDR3 region has the DNA TGCGCCAGCAGCCAAGGCCCGGGGGCGATCTATGGCTACACCTTC. Encoded protein: CASSQGPGAIYGYTF. The genes are TRBV4-3 and TRBJ1-2; the D gene is possibly TRBD1 (6 bases). The CDR3 runs to 15 residues. Trimming pared 1 base from V and 4 bases from J, leaving 13 bases between. The germline V gene encodes CDR1 LGHNA and CDR2 YSLEER.

The chain employs TRBV29-1 and TRBJ2-3, with a possible D match to TRBD2 (6 bases). V was shortened by 7 bases and J by 4 bases, with 24 bases between the two germline ends. The CDR3 has 16 residues. Germline lookup yields CDR1 SQVTM and CDR2 ANQGSEA. In nucleotides, the CDR3 is TGCAGCGCGGGTCGGGGGACCAGGTGGCCCCCAGATACGCAGTATTTT. It translates to CSAGRGTRWPPDTQYF.

This clone has more than one count but fewer than ten. The rearrangement links TRBV27 to TRBJ2-3; 7 nucleotides line up with TRBD2. The CDR3 runs to 13 residues. V dropped 9 bases and J dropped 1; count of bases not matched to a gene: 4. Germline V lookup: CDR1 MNHEY, CDR2 SMNVEV (reference sequence). CDR3 sequence reads: CASSGWGTDTQYF. CDR3 sequence (DNA): TGTGCCAGTAGCGGGTGGGGCACAGATACGCAGTATTTT.

The table lists this clone with a few counts. The chain has TRBV29-1 and TRBJ2-2; D is ambiguous. The V end was cut by 4 bases, the J end by 1 base, with 7 bases between. CDR1 and CDR2 from the germline V gene are SQVTM and ANQGSEA. The CDR3 is made up of 13 amino acids. CDR3 in DNA: TGCAGCGTTGGGTACAGGAACACCGGGGAGCTGTTTTTT. Translating gives CSVGYRNTGELFF.

This clone was counted between two and nine times. This chain uses TRBV15 with TRBJ2-7; TRBD1 matches 11 bases. Germline V lookup: CDR1 LNHNV, CDR2 YYDKDF (reference sequence). The V gene end was trimmed by 0 bases and the J gene end by 6 bases; junction bases not matched to a gene: 10. This CDR3 has 17 residues. The CDR3 DNA reads as TGTGCCACCAGCAGAGAGCTCCCCGGGACAGGGGGAAGCGAGCAGTACTTC. Translation: CATSRELPGTGGSEQYF.

In its sample, this clone was seen a few times. V and J are TRBV5-6 and TRBJ1-4, with D hard to call. The germline gives CDR1 SGHDT, CDR2 YYEEEE. This CDR3 comprises 14 residues. Trimming took 4 bases from V and 7 from J, leaving 14 bases between them. For the CDR3, the DNA is TGTGCCAGCAGCCCCGGGGTTCGGAGTGAAAAACTGTTTTTT. Protein sequence: CASSPGVRSEKLFF.

The chain links TRBV9 to TRBJ2-1; D uncertain. This CDR3 comprises 13 residues. The germline V gene has CDR1 SGDLS and CDR2 YYNGEE. The V and J ends lost 3 bases and 5 bases respectively, with 9 bases between them. The CDR3 region is CASSARSDNEQFF. The CDR3 bases are TGTGCCAGCAGCGCCCGGAGTGACAATGAGCAGTTCTTC.

The chain employs TRBV4-3 and TRBJ2-3, with 10 bases lining up with TRBD2. J lost 3 bases, V lost 4 bases, and 4 bases had no gene match. CDR3 size: 15 residues. Germline V lookup: CDR1 LGHNA, CDR2 YSLEER. In DNA form, the CDR3 reads TGCGCCAGCAGCCCGGGACTAGCGCGAACAGATACGCAGTATTTT. Amino acids: CASSPGLARTDTQYF.

This chain connects TRBV15 to TRBJ2-3; 8 bases agree with TRBD2. The ends lost 5 bases at V and 14 bases at J; junction bases unmatched: 18. This CDR3 comprises 15 residues. Germline V gene sequence: CDR1 LNHNV, CDR2 YYDKDF (reference sequence). The CDR3 DNA reads TGTGCCACCAGCCCCAGCAAGGACGGGAGGGTCGGTCGGTATTTT. It encodes CATSPSKDGRVGRYF.